This T cell receptor beta chain originates from a study of radiotherapy plus CTLA-4 blockade in lung cancer. In the study overall: Of all patients, around 18% responded objectively and approximately 31% showed disease control. Study-wide points: TCR clones originating in tumors grew in number in blood after radiotherapy plus ipilimumab. Early clonal dynamics of blood T cells, together with interferon-beta, were reported as the best response predictor.

TCRdb keeps only in-frame clones here, not all; method: immunoSEQ multiplex PCR. The data hold approximately 52,000 clones, with 70% to 80% observed a single time. As regards this clone: The antigen is not known.

The germline V gene encodes CDR1 SGHRS and CDR2 YFSETQ. The V gene end was trimmed by 6 bases and the J gene end by 5 bases; junction bases not matched to a gene: 8. The CDR3 is 16 amino acids. Chemo-refractory metastatic non-small-cell lung cancer patients received focal radiation with ipilimumab CTLA-4 blockade. This chain joins TRBV5-1 and TRBJ2-5, with 15 bases aligning to TRBD2. This TCR was recovered from a human donor with non-small cell lung cancer who had a complete response to radiotherapy plus ipilimumab. Material: peripheral blood, obtained from a patient treated with radiotherapy plus ipilimumab. CDR3: CASTRTSGGAGETQYF. The CDR3 bases are TGCGCCAGCACCCGGACTAGCGGGGGGGCCGGGGAGACCCAGTACTTC. The full variable domain, in which reference TRBV5-1 and TRBJ2-5 provide the parts outside the CDR3, is KAGVTQTPRYLIKTRGQQVTLSCSPISGHRSVSWYQQTPGQGLQFLFEYFSETQRNKGNFPGRFSGRQFSNSRSEMNVSTLELGDSALYLCASTRTSGGAGETQYFGPGTRLLVL.